Sequencing of this T cell receptor (beta chain) was carried out in a study of T cell responses to AZD1222 COVID-19 vaccine. Overall study results and limits: A mostly white British donor set with more females was recruited, and clonal diversity was possibly underestimated. Spike-specific TCR breadth and depth went up after people got two AZD1222 doses.

Using immunoSEQ multiplex PCR, the repertoire was profiled, and TCRdb retains in-frame clones only, with some absent. The data show fewer than 200,000 clones, 85% to 90% seen once. This clone was detected once. Its cognate antigen is unknown. V gave up 0 bases and J gave up 2 bases; unmatched junction bases: 5. The CDR3 consists of 16 residues. This clonotype was obtained from an adult in good health. This sequence joins TRBV5-3 and TRBJ2-3; 8 bases match TRBD2. TRBV5-3 belongs to the ORF category, with a function that is uncertain. The sequencing used peripheral blood, collected on day 0 of AZD1222 vaccination. CDR3 in amino acids: CARSLAAGVPTDTQYF. As DNA, the CDR3 is TGTGCCAGAAGCTTGGCAGCGGGAGTTCCCACAGATACGCAGTATTTT.